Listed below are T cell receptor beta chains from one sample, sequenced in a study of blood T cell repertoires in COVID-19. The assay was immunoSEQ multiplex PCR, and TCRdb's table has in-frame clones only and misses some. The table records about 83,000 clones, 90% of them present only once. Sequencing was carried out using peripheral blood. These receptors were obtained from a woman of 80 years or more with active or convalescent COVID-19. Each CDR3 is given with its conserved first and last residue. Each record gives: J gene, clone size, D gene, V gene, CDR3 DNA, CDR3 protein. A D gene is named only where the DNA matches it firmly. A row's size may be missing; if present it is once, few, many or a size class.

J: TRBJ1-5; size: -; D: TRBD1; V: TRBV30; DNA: TGTGCCTGGAGCTCTGGACAGGCTGGCAATCAGCCCCAGCATTTT; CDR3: CAWSSGQAGNQPQHF
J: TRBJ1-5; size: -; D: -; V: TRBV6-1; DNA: TGTGCCAGCAGTGAAGTGGACACACTGTATAGCAATCAGCCCCAGCATTTT; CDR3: CASSEVDTLYSNQPQHF
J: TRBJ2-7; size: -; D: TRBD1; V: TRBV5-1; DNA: TGCGCCAGCAGCTTGGGATCGGCAGGGGGCTCCTACGAGCAGTACTTC; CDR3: CASSLGSAGGSYEQYF
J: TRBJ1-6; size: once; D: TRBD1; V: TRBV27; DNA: TGTGCCAGCAGTTCTCCTACAGGGGTTAATTCACCCCTCCACTTT; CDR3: CASSSPTGVNSPLHF
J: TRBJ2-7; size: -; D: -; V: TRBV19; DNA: TGTGCCAGTAGTCACAGGGCTGACGAGCAGTACTTC; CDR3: CASSHRADEQYF
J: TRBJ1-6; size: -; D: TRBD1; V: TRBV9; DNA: TGTGCCAGCAGCGTCGGATCGGGCAGGGGGTTCGAGAATTCACCCCTCCACTTT; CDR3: CASSVGSGRGFENSPLHF
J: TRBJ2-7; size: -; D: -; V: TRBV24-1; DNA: TGTGCCACCAGTGATCCGCGACAGACCTCCTACGAGCAGTACTTC; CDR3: CATSDPRQTSYEQYF
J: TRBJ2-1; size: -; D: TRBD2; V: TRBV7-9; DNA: TGTGCCAGCAGCGTGACTAGCGGGGAAGACAATGAGCAGTTCTTC; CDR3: CASSVTSGEDNEQFF
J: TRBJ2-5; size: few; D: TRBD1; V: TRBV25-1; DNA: TGTGCCAGCAGTGCAACCGGGACAGGTATACAAGAGACCCAGTACTTC; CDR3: CASSATGTGIQETQYF
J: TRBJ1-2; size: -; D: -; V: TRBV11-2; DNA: TGTGCCAGCCGGGAGGTTAACTATGGCTACACCTTC; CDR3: CASREVNYGYTF
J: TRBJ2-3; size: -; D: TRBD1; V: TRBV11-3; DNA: TGTGCCAGCAGCCCCGACAGGGGGCTGGATACGCAGTATTTT; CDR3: CASSPDRGLDTQYF
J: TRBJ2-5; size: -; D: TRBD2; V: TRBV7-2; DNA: TGTGCCAGCAGCCCTAGGCCTCTAGCGGGCGCGAGGACAGAGACCCAGTACTTC; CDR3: CASSPRPLAGARTETQYF
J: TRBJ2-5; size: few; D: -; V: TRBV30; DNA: TGTGCCTGGAGTCCAGGGAGGGAGACCCAGTACTTC; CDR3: CAWSPGRETQYF
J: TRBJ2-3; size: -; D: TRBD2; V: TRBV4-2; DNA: TGTGCCAGCAGCCAAGAGGGGGACTATACAGATACGCAGTATTTT; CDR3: CASSQEGDYTDTQYF
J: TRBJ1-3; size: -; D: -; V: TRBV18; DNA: TGTGCCAGCTCACCCTTCACTGGGGGACTAAATTTT; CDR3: CASSPFTGGLNF
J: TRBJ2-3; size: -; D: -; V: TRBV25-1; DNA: TGTGCCAGCAGTGAATGGGCGAGCACAGATACGCAGTATTTT; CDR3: CASSEWASTDTQYF
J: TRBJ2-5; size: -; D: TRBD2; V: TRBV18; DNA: TGTGCCAGCTCACCACCGGGACTAGGGGGAGAGACCCAGTACTTC; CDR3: CASSPPGLGGETQYF
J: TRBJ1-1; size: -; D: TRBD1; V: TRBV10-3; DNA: TGTGCCATCAGTGTCACAGGGGAAGAAGCTTTCTTT; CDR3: CAISVTGEEAFF
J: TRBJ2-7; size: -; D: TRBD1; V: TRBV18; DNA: TGTGCCAGCTCACCAGACAGGGTTTCCTACGAGCAGTACTTC; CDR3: CASSPDRVSYEQYF
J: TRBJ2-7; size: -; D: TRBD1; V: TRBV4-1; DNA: TGCGCCAGCAGCCACCGAGGACAGGGAGAGGGCGAGCAGTACTTC; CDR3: CASSHRGQGEGEQYF
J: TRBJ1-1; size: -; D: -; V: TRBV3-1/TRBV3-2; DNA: TGTGCCAGCAGTCTTACAGGGACGCGGAACACTGAAGCTTTCTTT; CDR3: CASSLTGTRNTEAFF
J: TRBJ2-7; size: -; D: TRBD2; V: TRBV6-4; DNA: TGTGCCAGCAGTGCTGGCGCGGGACTAGCGGGGGGAATCTCCTACGAGCAGTACTTC; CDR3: CASSAGAGLAGGISYEQYF
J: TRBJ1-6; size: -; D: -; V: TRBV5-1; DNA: TGCGCCAGCAGCTTGGAAGGGGTCGACAATTCACCCCTCCACTTT; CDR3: CASSLEGVDNSPLHF
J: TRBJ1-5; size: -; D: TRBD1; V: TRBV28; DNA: TGTGCCAGCAGTCCTCAAGGACAGGGCAGCAATCAGCCCCAGCATTTT; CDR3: CASSPQGQGSNQPQHF
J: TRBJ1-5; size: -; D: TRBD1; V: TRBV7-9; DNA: TGTGCCAGCAGCCCTGGGACAGCGAATCAGCCCCAGCATTTT; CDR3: CASSPGTANQPQHF
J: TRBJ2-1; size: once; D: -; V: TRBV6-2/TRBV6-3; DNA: TGTGCCAGCAGTTCCCAGCGGGTTGAGCAGTTCTTC; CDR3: CASSSQRVEQFF
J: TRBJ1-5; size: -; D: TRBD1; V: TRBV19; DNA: TGTGCCAGTAGTTACAGGGGTGAGGGGGCCCAGCCCCAGCATTTT; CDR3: CASSYRGEGAQPQHF
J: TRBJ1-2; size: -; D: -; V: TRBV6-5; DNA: TGTGCCAGCAGTTACTCGGGGGGAGCTAACTATGGCTACACCTTC; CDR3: CASSYSGGANYGYTF
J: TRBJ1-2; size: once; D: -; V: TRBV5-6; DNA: TGTGCCAGCAGCCCTAAAATGGGCAGTCAAGCTAACTATGGCTACACCTTC; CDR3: CASSPKMGSQANYGYTF
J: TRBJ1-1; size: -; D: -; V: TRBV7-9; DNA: TGTGCCAGCAGCTTATCTGGAGTGAACACTGAAGCTTTCTTT; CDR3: CASSLSGVNTEAFF
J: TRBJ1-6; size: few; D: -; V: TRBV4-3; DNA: TGCGCCAGCAGCCAAGGGGCGAGCTCCTATAATTCACCCCTCCACTTT; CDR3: CASSQGASSYNSPLHF
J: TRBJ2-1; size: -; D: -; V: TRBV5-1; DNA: TGCGCCAGCAGCCTAAGAGAGCATGAGCAGTTCTTC; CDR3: CASSLREHEQFF
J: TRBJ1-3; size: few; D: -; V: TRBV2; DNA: TGTGCCAGCGCTACCCTATGGACCGGGTGGAGGAACACCATATATTTT; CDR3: CASATLWTGWRNTIYF
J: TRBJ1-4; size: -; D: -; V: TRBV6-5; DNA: TGTGCCAGCAGTTACAGGGACTTGAAAGGAGAAAAACTGTTTTTT; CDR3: CASSYRDLKGEKLFF
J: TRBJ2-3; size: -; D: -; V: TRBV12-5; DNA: TGTGCTAGTGTCCCCTCGGAGGTGACGACGAACACAGATACGCAGTATTTT; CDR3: CASVPSEVTTNTDTQYF
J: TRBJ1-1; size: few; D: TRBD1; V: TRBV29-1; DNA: TGCAGCGCCTGGGACAGGGTAGGTGAAGCTTTCTTT; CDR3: CSAWDRVGEAFF
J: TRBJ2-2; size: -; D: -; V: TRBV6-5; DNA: TGTGCCAGCAGTCGACAGAAGAACACCGGGGAGCTGTTTTTT; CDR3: CASSRQKNTGELFF
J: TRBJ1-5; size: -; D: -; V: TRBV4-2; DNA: TGTGCCAGCAGCCAAGAAAATCCGGGGAAGGTTAATCAGCCCCAGCATTTT; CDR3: CASSQENPGKVNQPQHF
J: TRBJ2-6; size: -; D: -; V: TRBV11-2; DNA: TGTGCCAGCAGCTTAGGGGGCCGCGGCTCTGGGGCCAACGTCCTGACTTTC; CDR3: CASSLGGRGSGANVLTF
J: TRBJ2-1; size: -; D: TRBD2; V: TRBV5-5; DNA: TGTGCCAGCAGCCGCGGGGAGCGGGGGGGGTACAATGAGCAGTTCTTC; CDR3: CASSRGERGGYNEQFF